The rows below give T cell receptor beta chains drawn from one sample of a study of blood T cell repertoires in COVID-19. Assay used: immunoSEQ multiplex PCR; TCRdb lists only in-frame clones, some missing. This sample has roughly 98,000 clones, with around four fifths found just once. The specimen sequenced was peripheral blood. Receptors originate from a human donor in a cohort sampled during active COVID-19. The CDR3 runs from the conserved cysteine through the conserved F or W. The D gene is left open where the match is weak. A row's size may be missing; if present it is once, few, many or a size class.

TRBV21-1	TRBJ2-4	-	-	CASSKWASLAKNIQYF	TGTGCCAGCAGCAAATGGGCCAGCTTAGCCAAAAACATTCAGTACTTC
TRBV7-9	TRBJ2-2	-	-	CASSLFSATELAGELFF	TGTGCCAGCAGCTTATTTTCCGCCACTGAATTGGCCGGGGAGCTGTTTTTT
TRBV5-1	TRBJ1-3	few	-	CASSSQASGNTIYF	TGCGCCAGCAGTTCGCAGGCTTCTGGAAACACCATATATTTT
TRBV19	TRBJ1-5	once	TRBD1	CASSTLDREGQPQHF	TGTGCCAGTAGTACCTTAGACAGGGAAGGCCAGCCCCAGCATTTT
TRBV19	TRBJ2-2	-	-	CASTFSSGNPGELFF	TGTGCCAGTACCTTCTCGTCAGGGAACCCCGGGGAGCTGTTTTTT
TRBV3-1/TRBV3-2	TRBJ1-2	-	-	CASSRTAYGYTF	TGTGCCAGCAGCCGGACAGCCTATGGCTACACCTTC
TRBV30	TRBJ2-7	few	TRBD1	CAWRDRVYEQYF	TGTGCCTGGAGGGACAGGGTCTACGAGCAGTACTTC
TRBV25-1	TRBJ2-7	once	TRBD2	CASSLAGSYEQYF	TGTGCCAGCAGCTTAGCGGGGTCCTACGAGCAGTACTTC
TRBV29-1	TRBJ2-5	-	-	CSVGGSYQETQYF	TGCAGCGTTGGTGGCAGTTACCAAGAGACCCAGTACTTC
TRBV5-1	TRBJ2-5	-	TRBD1	CASSRTPGQQETQYF	TGCGCCAGCAGCCGCACTCCGGGACAGCAAGAGACCCAGTACTTC
TRBV19	TRBJ2-1	-	-	CASTGHQGGYNEQFF	TGTGCCAGTACCGGCCACCAGGGAGGTTACAATGAGCAGTTCTTC
TRBV7-3	TRBJ1-6	-	-	CASSPQGVGSPLHF	TGTGCCAGCAGCCCCCAGGGCGTGGGCTCACCCCTCCACTTT
TRBV23-1	TRBJ1-5	-	-	CASSQRGGRVGQPQHF	TGCGCCAGCAGTCAAAGGGGAGGGAGGGTCGGTCAGCCCCAGCATTTT
TRBV11-2	TRBJ2-7	-	TRBD1	CASSRQGATYEQYF	TGTGCCAGCAGCCGACAGGGGGCCACCTACGAGCAGTACTTC
TRBV9	TRBJ2-3	-	-	CASSYTQGEADTQYF	TGTGCCAGCAGCTATACACAGGGAGAGGCAGATACGCAGTATTTT
TRBV7-6	TRBJ2-1	-	TRBD2	CASGTWTSSEQFF	TGTGCCAGCGGAACCTGGACTAGCAGTGAGCAGTTCTTC
TRBV9	TRBJ1-4	-	-	CASSVGGGEKLFF	TGTGCCAGCAGCGTGGGAGGAGGTGAAAAACTGTTTTTT
TRBV4-1	TRBJ2-5	-	-	CASSQDWAGLGAQYF	TGCGCCAGCAGCCAAGATTGGGCAGGCCTAGGGGCCCAGTACTTC
TRBV7-8	TRBJ1-5	once	TRBD1	CASSPLTGGNQPQHF	TGTGCCAGCAGCCCCCTAACAGGGGGGAATCAGCCCCAGCATTTT
TRBV5-1	TRBJ2-5	-	TRBD1	CASSRQGAETQYF	TGCGCCAGCAGCAGACAGGGGGCTGAGACCCAGTACTTC
TRBV29-1	TRBJ2-1	-	TRBD1	CSPPSFPGQGNNEQFF	TGCAGCCCACCGTCATTTCCGGGACAGGGGAATAATGAGCAGTTCTTC
TRBV19	TRBJ2-1	-	TRBD2	CASSTLAANGGEQFF	TGTGCCAGTAGTACTCTAGCGGCCAACGGCGGTGAGCAGTTCTTC
TRBV5-5	TRBJ1-6	-	-	CASIGGSVLHF	TGTGCCAGCATTGGGGGGTCGGTCCTCCACTTT
TRBV30	TRBJ2-3	once	TRBD2	CAWRGTSGEGTQYF	TGTGCCTGGAGGGGGACTAGCGGGGAAGGTACGCAGTATTTT
TRBV5-6	TRBJ1-2	-	-	CASSLERAGILATLLGYTF	TGTGCCAGCAGCTTGGAAAGGGCGGGAATCTTGGCTACACTTCTTGGCTACACCTTC
TRBV30	TRBJ2-3	many	-	CAGGLSTDTQYF	TGTGCCGGCGGTCTAAGCACAGATACGCAGTATTTT
TRBV5-1	TRBJ1-1	few	-	CASSLGQMNTEAFF	TGCGCCAGCAGCTTGGGACAGATGAACACTGAAGCTTTCTTT
TRBV7-9	TRBJ2-7	-	TRBD1	CASSTWDRLEQYF	TGTGCCAGCAGCACCTGGGACAGGCTCGAGCAGTACTTC
TRBV4-3	TRBJ1-3	few	-	CASSQESSIPRNTIYF	TGCGCCAGCAGCCAAGAAAGTAGCATCCCCCGAAACACCATATATTTT
TRBV5-4	TRBJ1-2	-	-	CASSLSVRGDYGYTF	TGTGCCAGCAGCTTGTCGGTCAGGGGCGACTATGGCTACACCTTC
TRBV7-3	TRBJ2-2	few	-	CASSLSGFDGELFF	TGTGCCAGCAGCTTATCGGGGTTTGACGGGGAGCTGTTTTTT
TRBV6-6	TRBJ2-2	-	TRBD2	CASSYPAGANTGELFF	TGTGCCAGCAGTTACCCTGCGGGGGCGAACACCGGGGAGCTGTTTTTT
TRBV30	TRBJ1-5	-	-	CAWSRGNQPQHF	TGTGCCTGGAGCAGGGGCAATCAGCCCCAGCATTTT
TRBV5-4	TRBJ2-7	-	TRBD1	CASSPKTGNHEQYF	TGTGCCAGCAGCCCCAAGACAGGGAACCACGAGCAGTACTTC
TRBV5-1	TRBJ1-2	-	-	CASSMDGIGYGYTF	TGCGCCAGCAGCATGGACGGGATAGGGTATGGCTACACCTTC
TRBV5-1	TRBJ2-5	-	-	CASSLGAGQETQYF	TGCGCCAGCAGCTTGGGGGCGGGACAAGAGACCCAGTACTTC
TRBV27	TRBJ2-2	few	-	CASSSPHTGTGELFF	TGTGCCAGCAGTTCTCCGCACACGGGGACCGGGGAGCTGTTTTTT
TRBV6-5	TRBJ2-3	-	TRBD2	CASSFGGVISTDTQYF	TGTGCCAGCAGTTTTGGGGGGGTGATTAGCACAGATACGCAGTATTTT
TRBV19	TRBJ2-2	few	-	CARDCTTGELFF	TGTGCCAGAGACTGTACGACCGGGGAGCTGTTTTTT
TRBV9	TRBJ2-1	-	TRBD2	CASSVGTSANEQFF	TGTGCCAGCAGCGTAGGGACTAGCGCCAATGAGCAGTTCTTC
TRBV5-6	TRBJ2-3	few	TRBD2	CASSPGTSFWSDTQYF	TGTGCCAGCAGCCCTGGGACTAGCTTCTGGTCAGATACGCAGTATTTT